Included here is one TCR beta chain sequence, with context. The target antigen is unknown. The data stem from a study of cytomegalovirus exposure and HLA in healthy donors. General study findings and limits: Reportedly, TCR beta sequences accurately predicted HLA-A and HLA-B alleles in most subjects. Overall, around 150 TCR beta chains were annotated as cytomegalovirus-associated.

The study ran its PCR with 60 Vbeta and 13 Jbeta primers. TCRdb's copy holds only in-frame clones and misses some; the assay was immunoSEQ multiplex PCR. The sample has around 65,000 clones. The TCR was taken from a man aged 25-45 years in good health and CMV-seropositive. Source material: PBMCs.

The CDR3 region is CASSKEKGYTGELFF. In nucleotides, the CDR3 is TGTGCCAGCAGCAAAGAAAAGGGGTACACCGGGGAGCTGTTTTTT. This sequence joins TRBV21-1 and TRBJ2-2; no check of the table's D call, TRBD1, against the DNA was made. TRBV21-1 is a listed pseudogene. The length of the CDR3 is 15 residues.